The rows below give T cell receptor beta chains drawn from one sample of a study of T-cell reconstitution after alpha-beta-depleted transplantation in children. Each CDR3 protein gets one entry after TCRdb re-called the PCR reads with MiXCR. There are a few hundred thousand distinct CDR3 sequences in the sample; 15% to 20% occur only once, and roughly 29% lies in the top ten. The specimen comprised PBMCs, mostly from graft donor cells, sampled 360 days after TCRalphabeta/CD19-depleted stem cell transplant. Receptor source: a boy less than two years old who had a stem cell transplant for Wiskott-Aldrich syndrome, so the T cells may come from the graft donor. Both conserved end residues are part of each CDR3. D genes are given only for firm matches. Not all rows give a size; the values are once, few, many and, for expanded clones, a class.

TRBJ1-2 TRBV3-1 NA NA TGTGCCAGCAGCCTCACAGGAATAGTCGCCCACACCTTC CASSLTGIVAHTF
TRBJ2-5 TRBV30 NA NA TGTGCCTGGAGAGCCGCGGGACTTCGGCCGGGAAAGACCCAGTACTTC CAWRAAGLRPGKTQYF
TRBJ2-5 TRBV28 TRBD2 NA TGTGCCAGCAGTTCGCGGGGGGGCTCCACAGAGACCCAGTACTTC CASSSRGGSTETQYF
TRBJ2-7 TRBV12-3/TRBV12-4 NA few TGTGCCAGCAGCCTGGGCCACCCCCCTACCGACGAGCAGTACTTC CASSLGHPPTDEQYF
TRBJ2-7 TRBV10-3 TRBD2 few TGTGCCATCAGTGAGGTTAGCGGGATGGGCGAGCAGTACTTC CAISEVSGMGEQYF
TRBJ1-2 TRBV4-1 NA NA TGCGCCAGCAGCCCAGCCGGGGGTTACGGCTACACCTTC CASSPAGGYGYTF
TRBJ2-1 TRBV4-3 TRBD2 NA TGCGCCAGCAGCCAAGAGGTACTAGCGGGGATGAGGAATGAGCAGTTCTTC CASSQEVLAGMRNEQFF
TRBJ2-3 TRBV10-1 NA many TGCGCCAGCAGCCGTGGCAGTCCCACAGATACGCAGTATTTT CASSRGSPTDTQYF
TRBJ2-1 TRBV29-1 TRBD1 NA TGCAGCGTTGAAAGGGACAGAGATGTGCCTATCGCCTACAATGAGCAGTTCTTC CSVERDRDVPIAYNEQFF
TRBJ2-7 TRBV10-3 TRBD2 NA TGTGCCATCGGGACTAGCGGATCCTACGAGCAGTACTTC CAIGTSGSYEQYF
TRBJ2-3 TRBV4-1 TRBD1 few TGCGCCAGCAGCCATAACCGGGACAGGGTTCAGACAGATACGCAGTATTTT CASSHNRDRVQTDTQYF
TRBJ2-7 TRBV27 NA few TGTGCCAGCAGACCGACACCTCCCTCCTACGAGCAGTACTTC CASRPTPPSYEQYF
TRBJ2-6 TRBV4-1 NA NA TGCGCCAGCAGCCAAAGATTGCCCTCTAGGGTATCCGCCTCTGGGGCCAACGTCCTGACTTTC CASSQRLPSRVSASGANVLTF
TRBJ2-7 TRBV5-1 NA few TGCGCCAGCAGCTACCTCACAGGGCGATACGAGCAGTACTTC CASSYLTGRYEQYF
TRBJ2-7 TRBV24-1 NA few TGTGCCACCAGTGGTACCCCCAACGAGCAGTACTTC CATSGTPNEQYF
TRBJ2-3 TRBV7-9 TRBD2 NA TGTGCCAGCAGCTTCGGACTAGCGGGAGGGCCTGAAGCGCAGTATTTT CASSFGLAGGPEAQYF
TRBJ2-1 TRBV7-9 TRBD2 NA TGTGCCAGCAGCTTAGCCGGGAGGGCCCACAATGAGCAGTTCTTC CASSLAGRAHNEQFF
TRBJ2-7 TRBV3-1 NA many TGTGCCAGCAGCCAACTCAAGGCGGACCCCTCCTACGAGCAGTACTTC CASSQLKADPSYEQYF
TRBJ2-7 TRBV7-9 NA NA TGTGCCAGCAGCTTAGCGCTAAACCTCAGGGGCGACGAGCAGTACTTC CASSLALNLRGDEQYF
TRBJ2-3 TRBV29-1 TRBD1 few TGCAGCGTTGTAATAGACAGGGCCACAGATACGCAGTATTTT CSVVIDRATDTQYF
TRBJ2-1 TRBV24-1 TRBD2 NA TGTGCCACCAGTGATCATGGGACTAGCGATGAGCAGTTCTTC CATSDHGTSDEQFF
TRBJ2-7 TRBV7-2 TRBD2 few TGTGCCAGCAGCTTGACTAGCGGGAGAGGGCCCTACGAGCAGTACTTC CASSLTSGRGPYEQYF
TRBJ2-5 TRBV7-9 TRBD1 NA TGTGCCAGCAGCTTTATATCAAGGATCCAGGGGGCGGGAGAGACCCAGTACTTC CASSFISRIQGAGETQYF
TRBJ2-7 TRBV7-9 TRBD1 NA TGTGCCAGCAGCCCCGGACAGGGGGCGGCCTACGAGCAGTACTTC CASSPGQGAAYEQYF
TRBJ2-1 TRBV11-2 NA NA TGTGCCAGCAGCCACCGGGGTGGCAATGAGCAGTTCTTC CASSHRGGNEQFF
TRBJ2-1 TRBV7-2 TRBD2 NA TGTGCCAGCAGCTTAGTAGGTAGCGGGGGGTACAATGAGCAGTTCTTC CASSLVGSGGYNEQFF
TRBJ2-3 TRBV20-1 NA NA TGCAGTGCTCAGGGTGCAGATACGCAGTATTTT CSAQGADTQYF
TRBJ2-7 TRBV4-3 NA many TGCGCCAGCAGCCAAGCTGTAGCCGCGAGTGCCGAGCAGTACTTC CASSQAVAASAEQYF